The clone carrying this T cell receptor (beta chain) has a handful of counts. Researchers used 5'RACE with constant-segment primers to make TCR alpha and TCR beta cDNA libraries that carry sample barcodes and UMIs. Using its own MiXCR run on the 5' RACE reads, TCRdb lists one record per CDR3 protein. Among roughly 610,000 distinct CDR3 sequences listed, about 18% were seen once. The sample comes from a study of T-cell memory formation after mild COVID-19. Germline V gene lookup returns CDR1 SQVTM and CDR2 ANQGSEA. CDR3 size: 11 residues. The V and J genes are TRBV29-1 and TRBJ2-1, with D possibly matching TRBD2 (7 bases). The origin of this receptor is an adult woman who had mild COVID-19 (a few samples of this study predate the infection). Cell type and time point are not known. What was sequenced was PBMCs or a T cell subset sorted from them (not recorded which). The CDR3 here is CTWGGGNEQFF. Written as DNA, the CDR3 is TGCACCTGGGGAGGGGGTAATGAGCAGTTCTTC.